A selection of T cell receptor beta chains follows, all from one sample in a study of blood T cell repertoires in COVID-19. TCRdb's copy holds only in-frame clones and misses some; the assay was immunoSEQ multiplex PCR. Among around 460,000 clones listed, 80% to 90% were seen once. Input material: peripheral blood. The receptors stem from a man aged 18 to 29 with COVID-19, enrolled during active disease. The CDR3 runs from the conserved cysteine through the conserved F or W. A D gene is named only where the DNA matches it firmly. Only part of the rows carry a size: once, few, many, or a class if the clone is expanded.

abundance: -
d_gene: -
v_gene: TRBV7-8
j_gene: TRBJ1-1
CDR3aa: CASSSTRAIITGTEAFF
CDR3nt: TGTGCCAGCAGCTCCACTCGTGCGATAATCACTGGCACTGAAGCTTTCTTT

abundance: -
d_gene: TRBD2
v_gene: TRBV28
j_gene: TRBJ2-3
CDR3aa: CGYIPPTRETSGATDTQYF
CDR3nt: TGTGGATACATACCACCCACAAGGGAGACTAGCGGGGCCACAGATACGCAGTATTTT

abundance: -
d_gene: -
v_gene: TRBV6-5
j_gene: TRBJ2-3
CDR3aa: CASSYLAGATDTQYF
CDR3nt: TGTGCCAGCAGTTACCTTGCGGGGGCAACAGATACGCAGTATTTT

abundance: once
d_gene: TRBD2
v_gene: TRBV5-4
j_gene: TRBJ2-7
CDR3aa: CASSGGSNEQYF
CDR3nt: TGTGCCAGCAGCGGCGGGAGCAACGAGCAGTACTTC

abundance: -
d_gene: TRBD2
v_gene: TRBV19
j_gene: TRBJ2-5
CDR3aa: CASRPWGGQYF
CDR3nt: TGTGCCAGTCGTCCATGGGGGGGCCAGTACTTC

abundance: -
d_gene: TRBD1
v_gene: TRBV11-2
j_gene: TRBJ2-7
CDR3aa: CASSPNTGDEQYF
CDR3nt: TGTGCCAGCAGCCCAAACACAGGGGACGAGCAGTACTTC

abundance: -
d_gene: TRBD1
v_gene: TRBV11-3
j_gene: TRBJ2-6
CDR3aa: CASIDRAGANVLTF
CDR3nt: TGTGCCAGCATTGACAGGGCTGGGGCCAACGTCCTGACTTTC

abundance: -
d_gene: -
v_gene: TRBV2
j_gene: TRBJ1-2
CDR3aa: CASRRRREVNYGYTF
CDR3nt: TGTGCCAGCAGGCGGAGGAGGGAGGTTAACTATGGCTACACCTTC

abundance: -
d_gene: TRBD2
v_gene: TRBV18
j_gene: TRBJ2-3
CDR3aa: CASSPRGRADTQYF
CDR3nt: TGTGCCAGCTCACCACGGGGGAGGGCAGATACGCAGTATTTT

abundance: -
d_gene: -
v_gene: TRBV19
j_gene: TRBJ2-1
CDR3aa: CASSITGGLYNEQFF
CDR3nt: TGTGCCAGTAGTATTACGGGGGGCCTTTACAATGAGCAGTTCTTC

abundance: -
d_gene: -
v_gene: TRBV7-9
j_gene: TRBJ1-4
CDR3aa: CASSQGTSSNEKLFF
CDR3nt: TGTGCCAGCAGCCAGGGGACGTCTAGTAATGAAAAACTGTTTTTT

abundance: -
d_gene: -
v_gene: TRBV10-3
j_gene: TRBJ1-1
CDR3aa: CAISARVTEAFF
CDR3nt: TGTGCCATCAGTGCTCGTGTCACTGAAGCTTTCTTT

abundance: -
d_gene: -
v_gene: TRBV6-1
j_gene: TRBJ2-1
CDR3aa: CASSDVGASYNEQFF
CDR3nt: TGTGCCAGCAGTGACGTAGGGGCCTCGTACAATGAGCAGTTCTTC

abundance: -
d_gene: TRBD2
v_gene: TRBV6-5
j_gene: TRBJ2-1
CDR3aa: CASSLLAGAYNEQFF
CDR3nt: TGTGCCAGCAGCTTGCTAGCGGGAGCCTACAATGAGCAGTTCTTC

abundance: once
d_gene: TRBD2
v_gene: TRBV5-1
j_gene: TRBJ2-5
CDR3aa: CASSLTSGQETQYF
CDR3nt: TGCGCCAGCAGCTTGACTAGCGGCCAAGAGACCCAGTACTTC

abundance: -
d_gene: -
v_gene: TRBV3-1/TRBV3-2
j_gene: TRBJ1-2
CDR3aa: CASSQEWGAGHGYTF
CDR3nt: TGTGCCAGCAGCCAAGAATGGGGAGCGGGGCATGGCTACACCTTC

abundance: -
d_gene: TRBD1
v_gene: TRBV7-8
j_gene: TRBJ1-3
CDR3aa: CASSLLEGARGNTIYF
CDR3nt: TGTGCCAGCAGCTTACTCGAGGGGGCGCGGGGAAACACCATATATTTT

abundance: -
d_gene: TRBD2
v_gene: TRBV19
j_gene: TRBJ2-3
CDR3aa: CASSQTSGIADTQYF
CDR3nt: TGTGCCAGTAGCCAGACTAGCGGGATTGCAGATACGCAGTATTTT

abundance: -
d_gene: -
v_gene: TRBV3-1/TRBV3-2
j_gene: TRBJ2-7
CDR3aa: CASSPSRSYEQYF
CDR3nt: TGTGCCAGCAGCCCATCGCGGTCCTACGAGCAGTACTTC

abundance: -
d_gene: -
v_gene: TRBV4-1
j_gene: TRBJ2-2
CDR3aa: CASSHPNQLDTGELFF
CDR3nt: TGCGCCAGCAGCCATCCTAACCAGCTAGACACCGGGGAGCTGTTTTTT

abundance: -
d_gene: -
v_gene: TRBV5-4
j_gene: TRBJ2-3
CDR3aa: CASSLGGLGGTDTQYF
CDR3nt: TGTGCCAGCAGCTTGGGCGGGCTAGGAGGCACAGATACGCAGTATTTT

abundance: -
d_gene: TRBD1
v_gene: TRBV5-1
j_gene: TRBJ2-3
CDR3aa: CASSSGQGGSDTQYF
CDR3nt: TGCGCCAGCAGCTCCGGACAGGGTGGTTCAGATACGCAGTATTTT

abundance: -
d_gene: TRBD2
v_gene: TRBV19
j_gene: TRBJ2-5
CDR3aa: CASSIGLAGPETQYF
CDR3nt: TGTGCCAGTAGTATCGGACTAGCGGGTCCAGAGACCCAGTACTTC

abundance: -
d_gene: TRBD1
v_gene: TRBV7-8
j_gene: TRBJ1-6
CDR3aa: CASTKGRTGYSPLHF
CDR3nt: TGTGCCAGCACCAAAGGAAGGACAGGGTATTCACCCCTCCACTTT

abundance: -
d_gene: TRBD1
v_gene: TRBV4-1
j_gene: TRBJ1-2
CDR3aa: CASSQDTGGNYGYTF
CDR3nt: TGCGCCAGCAGCCAAGATACAGGGGGCAACTATGGCTACACCTTC

abundance: -
d_gene: TRBD1
v_gene: TRBV7-3
j_gene: TRBJ2-1
CDR3aa: CASSYQGDVEQFF
CDR3nt: TGTGCCAGCAGTTACCAGGGGGACGTTGAGCAGTTCTTC

abundance: few
d_gene: -
v_gene: TRBV11-2
j_gene: TRBJ2-7
CDR3aa: CASSLELALYEQYF
CDR3nt: TGTGCCAGCAGCCTGGAACTAGCCTTGTACGAGCAGTACTTC

abundance: once
d_gene: -
v_gene: TRBV6-5
j_gene: TRBJ1-3
CDR3aa: CASSSPRAGNTIYF
CDR3nt: TGTGCCAGCAGTTCCCCGAGGGCCGGAAACACCATATATTTT

abundance: -
d_gene: -
v_gene: TRBV21-1
j_gene: TRBJ2-7
CDR3aa: CASSKARSVSAFYEQYF
CDR3nt: TGTGCCAGCAGCAAAGCGAGGTCGGTTAGCGCGTTCTACGAGCAGTACTTC

abundance: -
d_gene: TRBD1
v_gene: TRBV6-5
j_gene: TRBJ1-6
CDR3aa: CASSISGGSGSPLHF
CDR3nt: TGTGCCAGCAGCATCTCAGGGGGCTCCGGTTCACCCCTCCACTTT

abundance: -
d_gene: -
v_gene: TRBV18
j_gene: TRBJ2-3
CDR3aa: CASSPPSSTDTQYF
CDR3nt: TGTGCCAGCTCACCACCGTCGAGCACAGATACGCAGTATTTT

abundance: -
d_gene: TRBD2
v_gene: TRBV3-1/TRBV3-2
j_gene: TRBJ2-7
CDR3aa: CASSQAPGGTYEQYF
CDR3nt: TGTGCCAGCAGCCAAGCACCGGGGGGGACCTACGAGCAGTACTTC

abundance: -
d_gene: -
v_gene: TRBV28
j_gene: TRBJ1-5
CDR3aa: CASIQQGGNQPQHF
CDR3nt: TGTGCCAGCATCCAACAGGGTGGCAATCAGCCCCAGCATTTT

abundance: -
d_gene: -
v_gene: TRBV2
j_gene: TRBJ2-5
CDR3aa: CASRDFRLQETQYF
CDR3nt: TGTGCCAGCAGGGACTTTCGGCTCCAAGAGACCCAGTACTTC

abundance: -
d_gene: -
v_gene: TRBV4-1
j_gene: TRBJ1-4
CDR3aa: CASSQIWEGKLFF
CDR3nt: TGCGCCAGCAGCCAGATCTGGGAGGGAAAACTGTTTTTT

abundance: -
d_gene: TRBD1
v_gene: TRBV10-1
j_gene: TRBJ1-2
CDR3aa: CATRGSGYTF
CDR3nt: TGCGCCACCAGGGGGAGCGGCTACACCTTC

abundance: -
d_gene: TRBD1
v_gene: TRBV19
j_gene: TRBJ1-1
CDR3aa: CASSRGTQGARTEAFF
CDR3nt: TGTGCCAGTAGTCGGGGAACCCAGGGGGCGAGGACTGAAGCTTTCTTT